Reported below is one TCR beta chain. What antigen it recognizes has not been identified. Base qualities are missing; no much larger clone stands one base away. The data are from a study of shared clonotypes between healthy human individuals (dated by TCRdb to the early 2020s). With respect to the entire study: Two women and a few men aged 18 to 49 years were included in the cohort. Each donor's leukapheresis produced roughly between roughly 0.85 and 9.5 billion PBMCs. For each donor, CD4 naive and CD4 memory were each given three plates, CD8 naive was given two plates, and CD8 memory was given one plate. Different laboratories and diverse techniques were used to prepare libraries and sequence TCR repertoires, to increase sequencing depth and limit assay-specific biases. To estimate repertoire size and how much clonotype sharing occurs between individuals, the study deeply sequenced the blood TCR repertoires of roughly 5 healthy adults.

Using the deep immunoSEQ assay, multiplex PCR amplified TCR CDR3 regions from genomic DNA. Genomic DNA extracted from each cell subset was distributed evenly over all wells of several immunoSEQ 96-well plates, and each plate served as one replicate. For sorted subsets, about 200 ng genomic DNA, equal to 25,000 to 35,000 T cell genomes, was loaded into each replicate PCR. Purified libraries were quantified with a Qubit 3.0 fluorometer, sized on a Bioanalyzer 2100, and re-quantified with the KAPA Library Quantification kit. Each immunoSEQ 96-well plate was sequenced on its own single-read 150-cycle Illumina NextSeq 550 flow cell. In the authors' own workflow: Because the immunoSEQ output held only junctional sequences and lacked quality scores, the filtering could not match the filtering applied to full-length reads. To assign V/J genes and CDR3, sequences were annotated against IMGT germline references using PyIR, a Python wrapper for IgBLAST v1.9. Reads with weak V/J assignments (E-value above 1e-6), missing CDR3, stop codons, out-of-frame junctions, or ambiguous translated residues were removed. V3J clonotypes were defined as sequences sharing an identical inferred V gene, J gene, and CDR3 amino acid sequence. Percentage overlap between repertoires was computed as shared unique clonotypes divided by the size of the smaller repertoire. Three approaches were used to assess repertoire richness: RTK rarefaction, the Chao1 estimator, and Recon v2.1 estimates of unobserved clonotypes. Generation probabilities were computed with OLGA for all TCRbeta clonotypes obtained by the gDNA method from several donors. Imported from immuneACCESS, the table was reduced by TCRdb to in-frame sequences with V and J called. These copies leave out some clones; in studies compared against another copy, an unresolved V gene accounts for under half, and the cause of the remainder is not known. The V and J calls and clone size were taken over from that table, and D and trimming were inferred from the DNA. The sample yields some 320,000 clones; around 86% were counted once. Around 16% of the sample comes from the top ten.

The germline V gene gives CDR1 as MNHEY and CDR2 as SVGAGI. The trim is 2 bases for V and 9 bases for J, with a gap of 20 bases between the germline ends. The CDR3 goes from the cysteine to the phenylalanine over 16 residues. Of all the DNA, just the CDR3 is kept, 48 bases in frame from base 1. Healthy HIV-negative adults with no recently reported acute infections or vaccinations were included as donors. Only Caucasian adults living in Nashville, Tennessee, USA were represented among the donors. CD8 memory samples consisted of magnetically selected CD45RO+ cells combined with CCR7-negative CD45RA+ effector memory (TemRA) cells. Blood was obtained by leukapheresis, after which PBMCs were separated by Ficoll-Histopaque density gradient centrifugation and cryopreserved in liquid nitrogen vapor phase. Purity and quantity of every magnetically sorted T cell population were checked by analytical flow cytometry. Genomic DNA was isolated from every sorted fraction and measured by UV absorbance on a Nanodrop 2000c.

The paper's findings and limits, for the study overall: Sampling was limited to blood, and TCR repertoires in tissue likely differ from TCR repertoires in blood. Even with the large sequencing depth, rarefaction of the sorted-subset datasets indicated that sequencing was incomplete. Compared with non-shared clonotypes, the clonotypes found in all four sorted-subset donors had higher generation probabilities. Across a handful of donors, around 5.4% of naive CD4, roughly 3.5% of naive CD8, 2% to 2.5% of memory CD4, and under 0.45% of memory CD8 clonotypes were shared. Because the study included a small number of donors, the genetic and exposure-history diversity represented was limited. Estimated clonotype richness was generally larger for naive than for memory subsets. Pairwise subsampling led to the expectation that sequencing depth would affect the degree of clonotype sharing among donors.

This TCR was sampled from a young man in good health. This sequence uses TRBV6-5 and TRBJ2-1; the D call is tentative, TRBD1 or TRBD2, as each matches 6 bases. The specimen sequenced was memory CD8+ T cells sorted from blood. In the paper's terms, the cell subset or site label means: CD45RO+ cells pooled with CCR7-negative TemRA cells. The DNA sequence is given as TGTGCCAGCAGTTACGGGAGGAAGGGGGATGAGGTTGAGCAGTTCTTC. Its protein reads: CASSYGRKGDEVEQFF.